This TCR beta chain appears in the sequencing data of a study of blood T cell repertoires in COVID-19. Looking at the study overall: COVID-19 samples collected from the United States, Italy and Spain covered acute and convalescent phases. T cells, B-cell-depleted T cells, or PBMCs supplied cDNA or gDNA.

The V end lost 3 bases, the J end lost 1 base, and 9 bases lay between the germline ends. Per germline, CDR1 SGHTA and CDR2 FQGTGA. The CDR3 runs 14 residues. Study processing details: Amplification with reference gene primers provided the estimates of nucleated cell counts. The table came from immunoSEQ multiplex PCR; TCRdb's copy has only in-frame clones and leaves some out. The V and J calls and the clone size are those of that table, but D and trimming were determined from the DNA. The table lists over 300,000 clones, 86% of them singletons, with 1.6% in the top ten. This TCR was sampled from a woman aged 45-65 years with acute or convalescent COVID-19. V is TRBV7-3 and J is TRBJ1-1; D remains unclear. The sample consisted of peripheral blood. CDR3 nucleotides: TGTGCCAGCAGCTTGACCTCAGGGAACACTGAAGCTTTCTTT. It yields the protein CASSLTSGNTEAFF.